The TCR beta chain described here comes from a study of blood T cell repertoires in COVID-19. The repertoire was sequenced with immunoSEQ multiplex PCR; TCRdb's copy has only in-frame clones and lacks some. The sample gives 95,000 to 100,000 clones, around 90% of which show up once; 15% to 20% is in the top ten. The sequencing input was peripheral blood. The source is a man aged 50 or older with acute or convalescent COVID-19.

CDR3 sequence: CASRDQGGEAFF. The CDR3, as DNA: TGTGCCAGTAGGGATCAGGGGGGTGAAGCTTTCTTT. The genes are TRBV19 and TRBJ1-1; 7 bases map to TRBD1. Germline V gene lookup returns CDR1 LNHDA and CDR2 SQIVND (reference sequence). CDR3 length equals 12 residues. V lost 6 bases and J lost 7; bases outside the gene matches: 5.